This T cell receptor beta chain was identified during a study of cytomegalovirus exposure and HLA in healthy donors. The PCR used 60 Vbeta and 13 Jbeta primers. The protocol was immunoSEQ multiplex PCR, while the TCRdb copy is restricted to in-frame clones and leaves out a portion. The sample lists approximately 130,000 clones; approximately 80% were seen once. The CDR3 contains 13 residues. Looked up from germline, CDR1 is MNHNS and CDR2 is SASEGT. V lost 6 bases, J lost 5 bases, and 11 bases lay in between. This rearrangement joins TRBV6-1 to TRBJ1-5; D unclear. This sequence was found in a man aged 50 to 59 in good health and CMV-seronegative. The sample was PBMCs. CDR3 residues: CASSRDRDQPQHF. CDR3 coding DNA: TGTGCCAGCAGCCGGGATCGGGATCAGCCCCAGCATTTT.